The table lists the clone carrying this TCR beta chain with many counts. No antigen is known for it. This CDR3 is 11 amino acids long. Germline V gene sequence: CDR1 SQVTM, CDR2 ANQGSEA. V lost 5 bases and J lost 6, with 11 bases in between. The data derive from a study of T cell repertoires in cytomegalovirus infection. TCRdb processed the reads anew with MiXCR; each CDR3 protein has one entry. The table shows 140,000 to 150,000 distinct CDR3 sequences, with more than 30% occurring only once. J is TRBJ2-7 and V is TRBV29-1, with a possible D match to TRBD1 (6 bases). This sequence was found in a human donor in good health (CMV status not recorded). Some clones in this sample may be carry-over from other donors' samples. This material consisted of CD8+ T cells from cultured PBMCs, taken from culture after CMV antigen stimulation. CDR3 sequence: CSVPGTSEQYF. CDR3 DNA sequence: TGCAGCGTTCCAGGGACAAGCGAGCAGTACTTC.